This T cell receptor (beta chain) was found in a study of response to subunit inactivated influenza vaccine. This clonotype was seen more than once but under ten times. Its antigen is still unknown. The germline gives CDR1 MDHEN, CDR2 SYDVKM. The V gene lost 3 bases and the J gene lost 0 bases, with 15 bases spanning the gap. This CDR3 region has 16 residues. Findings and caveats of the study: The authors suggested that every seasonal influenza vaccination recruits few new T cells.

TCRdb reanalysed the RT-PCR reads using MiXCR and keeps one entry per CDR3 protein. This table holds about 540,000 distinct CDR3 sequences, around 13% found once. Sequencing was performed on PBMCs from blood, taken approximately 13 days after vaccination. This receptor was obtained from a man in his fifties who received an inactivated influenza vaccine. The chain carries TRBV28 and TRBJ2-7, with D uncertain. CDR3 protein: CASSFMSLWGSYEQYF. The CDR3, as DNA: TGTGCCAGCAGTTTCATGTCGTTGTGGGGCTCCTACGAGCAGTACTTC.